This T cell receptor (beta chain) was sequenced for a study of post-analysis software for immune sequencing data. The overall study: Recorded disease courses covered relapsing-remitting, secondary progressive and progressive-relapsing multiple sclerosis. Some patients had no subtype annotation.

On this clonotype: The antigen remains undetermined.

This CDR3 has 15 residues. V lost 1 base and J lost 8; bases outside the gene matches: 7. The germline V gene has CDR1 MGHRA and CDR2 YSYEKL. Whole-study results and caveats: In patients, five or six TRBV segments were more frequent than in controls, with TRBV5-6, TRBV5-1 and TRBV20-1 among them. Batch-mates among the samples co-clustered strongly by F measure. Controls showed significantly higher normalized Chao1 diversity than did multiple sclerosis patients.

Prepared TCR beta cDNA libraries contained unique molecular identifiers. The T cell input of about 0.9 to 10 million gave roughly 0.5 million cDNA molecules. TCRdb ran MiXCR on the PCR reads and lists one entry per CDR3 protein. Found here are hundreds of thousands of distinct CDR3 sequences, approximately 59% of them singletons; the top ten hold about 11%. The receptor was derived from a girl aged 2 to 10 with multiple sclerosis. Sequenced input: blood. J is TRBJ2-7 and V is TRBV4-1; TRBD2 matches 11 bases. The CDR3 is CASSQAVAGGHKQYF. The CDR3 DNA sequence: TGCGCCAGCAGCCAAGCGGTAGCGGGAGGGCACAAGCAGTACTTC.